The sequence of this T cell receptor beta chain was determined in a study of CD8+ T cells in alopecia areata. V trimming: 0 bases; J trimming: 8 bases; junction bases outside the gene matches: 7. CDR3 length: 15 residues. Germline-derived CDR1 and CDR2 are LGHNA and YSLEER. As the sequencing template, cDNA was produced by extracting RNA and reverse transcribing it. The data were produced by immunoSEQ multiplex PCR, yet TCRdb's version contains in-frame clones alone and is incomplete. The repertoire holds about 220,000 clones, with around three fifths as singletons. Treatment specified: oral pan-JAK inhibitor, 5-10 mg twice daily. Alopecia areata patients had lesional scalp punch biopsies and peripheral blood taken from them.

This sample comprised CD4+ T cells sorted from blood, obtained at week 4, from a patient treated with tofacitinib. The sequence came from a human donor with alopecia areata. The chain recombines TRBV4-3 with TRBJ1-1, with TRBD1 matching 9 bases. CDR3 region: CASSQDFTGGNEAFF. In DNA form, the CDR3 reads TGCGCCAGCAGCCAAGATTTCACAGGGGGCAACGAAGCTTTCTTT.